Below are 9 T cell receptor beta chains sequenced from a single sample in a study of T cells after yellow fever vaccination. TCRdb itself ran the 5' RACE reads through MiXCR, one entry per CDR3 protein. This repertoire shows just over 250,000 distinct CDR3 sequences, roughly 5.6% found once; its top ten account for 2.5% to 4%. Here the sequenced sample was CD4+ T cells sorted from PBMCs, taken on the day of the yellow fever booster vaccination. The receptor set was obtained from a young man who received the YFV17D yellow fever vaccine.

In this sample, this clonotype turned up a few times. The rearrangement joins TRBV20-1 to TRBJ1-4; 7 bases agree with TRBD1. The CDR3 extends over 14 amino acids. Germline values: CDR1 DFQATT, CDR2 SNEGSKA (reference sequence). Trimming cost V 4 bases and J 4 bases; bases outside gene matches: 6. The CDR3 DNA reads TGCAGTGCTACCGGGACAGACTATAATGAAAAACTGTTTTTT. Its protein is CSATGTDYNEKLFF.

This clonotype occurred many times. V and J are TRBV4-2 and TRBJ2-5; D is unclear. The CDR3 is 13 amino acids. The germline gives CDR1 LGHNA, CDR2 YNFKEQ. The V and J ends lost 0 bases and 5 bases respectively, with 7 bases between them. The CDR3 nucleotides are TGTGCCAGCAGCCAAGATCCGAGGGAGACCCAGTACTTC. It is translated as CASSQDPRETQYF.

The V call is TRBV7-2, the J call TRBJ1-5, with D unclear. Deletions cut 2 bases from V and 4 bases from J, with 9 bases between. The germline V gene has CDR1 SGHTA and CDR2 FQGNSA. This CDR3 is built from 14 residues. CDR3 amino acids: CASSLNSPNQPQHF. CDR3 nucleotide sequence: TGTGCCAGCAGCTTAAATTCACCGAATCAGCCCCAGCATTTT. The complete variable domain, with remaining parts taken from reference TRBV7-2 and TRBJ1-5, reads GAGVSQSPSNKVTEKGKDVELRCDPISGHTALYWYRQSLGQGLEFLIYFQGNSAPDKSGLPSDRFSAERTGGSVSTLTIQRTQQEDSAVYLCASSLNSPNQPQHFGDGTRLSIL.

The chain uses TRBV3-1 and TRBJ2-5; TRBD1 agrees at 7 bases. CDR1 and CDR2 (germline): LGHDT, YNNKEL (reference sequence). CDR3 length: 14 amino acids. After removal of 3 bases from V and 5 bases from J, the junction contained 6 bases not matched to a gene. This CDR3 reads CASSHLQGRETQYF. CDR3 sequence (DNA): TGTGCCAGCAGCCACTTACAGGGGCGGGAGACCCAGTACTTC.

The sample holds many counts of this clonotype. The chain carries TRBV7-2 and TRBJ2-3; tentative D call: TRBD2 (5 bases). The V gene's germline CDR1 is SGHTA and CDR2 FQGNSA. The CDR3 loop spans 14 amino acids. V was trimmed by 2 bases and J by 4 bases, leaving 10 bases between them. CDR3 nucleotides: TGTGCCAGCAGCTTAAGGAGGTCGCCAGATACGCAGTATTTT. Protein product: CASSLRRSPDTQYF.

The sample holds many counts of this clonotype. CDR3 sequence (DNA): TGTGCCAGCAGCTTTTATTCCGCCGATACGCAGTATTTT. Protein product: CASSFYSADTQYF. The chain is built from TRBV7-9 and TRBJ2-3, with D unresolved. Germline V gene sequence: CDR1 SEHNR, CDR2 FQNEAQ (reference sequence). The V end lost 3 bases, the J end lost 6 bases, and 10 bases lay between the germline ends. The CDR3 has 13 residues.

This clonotype was observed at least ten times. The rearrangement uses TRBV6-2 or TRBV6-3 and TRBJ2-5; D tentatively reads TRBD1 or TRBD2 (6 bases each). Trimming took off 6 bases at V and 0 bases at J, with 17 bases between the two ends. Per germline, CDR1 MNHEY and CDR2 SVGEGT. The CDR3 runs 16 residues. The CDR3 loop reads CASRAWRGTYQETQYF. For the CDR3, the DNA is TGTGCCAGCAGAGCCTGGAGGGGGACGTACCAAGAGACCCAGTACTTC.

In this sample, this clonotype turned up many times. J is TRBJ1-1 and V is TRBV11-2; D is unclear. Germline CDR1 is SGHAT and CDR2 is FQNNGV. This CDR3 region has 13 residues. V lost 5 bases to trimming and J lost 1 base, with 8 bases between them. The CDR3 spells CASSHQSNTEAFF. DNA of the CDR3: TGTGCCAGCAGCCACCAGTCGAACACTGAAGCTTTCTTT.

This clonotype was observed a handful of times. V and J are TRBV5-1 and TRBJ2-3; TRBD1 might be the D (5 bases). The length of the CDR3 is 19 residues. CDR1 is SGHRS and CDR2 is YFSETQ in the germline V gene. V shed 2 bases and J shed 0 bases, with 22 bases lying between them. The CDR3 reads CASSFPPRTLASSTDTQYF. As DNA, the CDR3 is TGCGCCAGCAGCTTCCCACCGCGGACACTCGCTTCGAGCACAGATACGCAGTATTTT. The variable domain in full, with the rest retrieved from reference TRBV5-1 and TRBJ2-3, is KAGVTQTPRYLIKTRGQQVTLSCSPISGHRSVSWYQQTPGQGLQFLFEYFSETQRNKGNFPGRFSGRQFSNSRSEMNVSTLELGDSALYLCASSFPPRTLASSTDTQYFGPGTRLTVL.